This entry concerns a single TCR beta chain. This sample was included in a study of CD8 T cells in Susac syndrome. RNA totalling roughly 0.5 to 1 ug underwent reverse transcription with random hexamers. TCRdb reanalysed the immunoSEQ multiplex PCR reads using MiXCR and keeps one entry per CDR3 protein. This table has roughly 120,000 distinct CDR3 sequences, just under 95% appearing once. Germline assignment: CDR1 SGHTA and CDR2 FQGNSA. The V and J ends lost 4 bases and 5 bases respectively, with 12 bases between them. This CDR3 is built from 13 residues. The sequence derives from a human donor in good health. The V call is TRBV7-2, the J call TRBJ2-7; D is unresolved. Sequencing was done on a sample of CD4+ T cells from PBMCs. CDR3 bases: TGTGCCAGCAGCTCTCCCGAAGTCCACGAGCAGTACTTC. It specifies CASSSPEVHEQYF.